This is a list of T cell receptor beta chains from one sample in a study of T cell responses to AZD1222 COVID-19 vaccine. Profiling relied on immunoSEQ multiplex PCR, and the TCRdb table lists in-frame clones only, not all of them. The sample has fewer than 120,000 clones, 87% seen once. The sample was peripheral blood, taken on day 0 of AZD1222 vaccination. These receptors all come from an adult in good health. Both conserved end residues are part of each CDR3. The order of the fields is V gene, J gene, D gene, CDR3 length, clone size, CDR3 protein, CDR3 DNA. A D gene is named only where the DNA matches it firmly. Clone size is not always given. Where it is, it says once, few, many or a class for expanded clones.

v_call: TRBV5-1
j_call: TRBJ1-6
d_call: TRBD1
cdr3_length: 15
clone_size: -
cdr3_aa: CASSTQTGANSPLHF
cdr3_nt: TGCGCCAGCAGCACCCAAACAGGGGCCAATTCACCCCTCCACTTT

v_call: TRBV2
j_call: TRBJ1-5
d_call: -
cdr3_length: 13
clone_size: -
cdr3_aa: CASRTALMEPQHF
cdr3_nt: TGTGCCAGCAGGACAGCCTTGATGGAGCCCCAGCATTTT

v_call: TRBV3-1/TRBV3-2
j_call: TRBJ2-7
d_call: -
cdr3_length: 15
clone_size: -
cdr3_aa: CASSQVRTFSYEQYF
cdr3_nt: TGTGCCAGCAGCCAAGTTCGGACATTCTCCTACGAGCAGTACTTC

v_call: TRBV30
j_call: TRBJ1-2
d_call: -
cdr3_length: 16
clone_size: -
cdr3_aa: CAWSSSLRRSNYGYTF
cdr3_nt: TGTGCCTGGAGTTCAAGCCTCAGACGGTCTAACTATGGCTACACCTTC

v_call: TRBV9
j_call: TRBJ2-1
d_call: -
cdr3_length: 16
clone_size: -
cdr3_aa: CASSVHGDPTYNEQFF
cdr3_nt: TGTGCCAGCAGCGTACATGGGGACCCCACCTACAATGAGCAGTTCTTC

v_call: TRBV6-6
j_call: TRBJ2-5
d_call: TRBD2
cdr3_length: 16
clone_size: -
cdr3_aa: CASRAGTSGVGETQYF
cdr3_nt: TGTGCCAGCAGGGCCGGGACTAGCGGGGTGGGGGAGACCCAGTACTTC

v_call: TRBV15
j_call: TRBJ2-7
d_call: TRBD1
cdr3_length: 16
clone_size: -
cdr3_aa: CATSRGGQGVDYEQYF
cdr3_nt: TGTGCCACCAGCAGAGGTGGGCAGGGGGTAGACTACGAGCAGTACTTC

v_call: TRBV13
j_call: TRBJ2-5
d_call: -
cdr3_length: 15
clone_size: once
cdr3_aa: CASSRLGGRWETQYF
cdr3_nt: TGTGCCAGCAGCCGCCTTGGGGGGCGCTGGGAGACCCAGTACTTC

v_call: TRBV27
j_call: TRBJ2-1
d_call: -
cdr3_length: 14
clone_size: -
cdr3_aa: CASSLTGLGSEQFF
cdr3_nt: TGTGCCAGCAGTTTGACAGGCCTGGGCAGTGAGCAGTTCTTC

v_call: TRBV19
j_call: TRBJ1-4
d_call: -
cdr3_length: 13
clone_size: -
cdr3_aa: CASAGSLGEKLFF
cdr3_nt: TGTGCCAGTGCCGGATCCCTCGGTGAAAAACTGTTTTTT

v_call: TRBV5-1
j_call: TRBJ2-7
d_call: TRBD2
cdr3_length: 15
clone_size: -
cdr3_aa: CASSLGGGSSYEQYF
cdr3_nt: TGCGCCAGCAGCTTGGGCGGGGGTAGCTCCTACGAGCAGTACTTC

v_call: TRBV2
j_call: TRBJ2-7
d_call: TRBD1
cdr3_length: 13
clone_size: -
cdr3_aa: CASSGGTVYEQYF
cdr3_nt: TGTGCCAGCAGTGGAGGGACAGTCTACGAGCAGTACTTC

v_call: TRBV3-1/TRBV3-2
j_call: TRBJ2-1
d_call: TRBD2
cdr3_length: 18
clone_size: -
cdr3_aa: CASSQDRPGLAGRNEQFF
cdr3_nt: TGTGCCAGCAGCCAAGATAGACCGGGACTAGCGGGACGGAATGAGCAGTTCTTC

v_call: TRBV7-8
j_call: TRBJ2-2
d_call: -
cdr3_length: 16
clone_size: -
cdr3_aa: CASSRPWRSATGELFF
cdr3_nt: TGTGCCAGCAGCCGCCCATGGAGGAGTGCCACCGGGGAGCTGTTTTTT

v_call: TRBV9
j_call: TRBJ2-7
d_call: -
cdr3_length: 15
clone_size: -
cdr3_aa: CASSVEAFSYEGQYF
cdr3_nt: TGTGCCAGCAGCGTAGAAGCCTTCTCCTACGAGGGGCAGTACTTC